Sequencing of this TCR beta chain was carried out in a study of cytomegalovirus exposure and HLA in healthy donors. Regarding this clone: Its cognate antigen is unknown.

Notes on the study in general: Follow-up analysis seemed to connect common viral pathogens with several of the most significant clusters identified. Most TCR sequences proved rare, with some public TCRs found in many donors. By a later analysis, the bulk of CMV-associated TCR beta chains appeared HLA-restricted. Sequencing probably produced one cluster of sequence variants that were highly shared.

This CDR3 spans 17 amino acids. The V segment lost 4 bases and the J segment 6 bases; nucleotides outside the gene matches: 16. CDR1 and CDR2 (germline): SGDLS, YYNGEE. A multiplex PCR was run with 60 Vbeta primers and 13 Jbeta primers. Sequenced by immunoSEQ multiplex PCR; TCRdb stores in-frame clones only, minus some. The sample has fewer than 200,000 clones; 12% are singletons. Source material: PBMCs. The source of this sequence is a man aged 50-60 years in good health and CMV-seropositive. The V and J genes are TRBV9 and TRBJ2-1; 7 positions match TRBD1. DNA of the CDR3: TGTGCCAGCAGCCCCTCCGGGGACAGAGGGTTAGGCAATGAGCAGTTCTTC. Translated: CASSPSGDRGLGNEQFF.